This T cell receptor beta chain was observed in a study of T cells after yellow fever vaccination. Germline CDR1 SGHNT, CDR2 YYREEE (reference sequence). V gave up 0 bases and J gave up 7 bases, with 16 bases separating them. The CDR3 contains 15 residues. A few counts support this clonotype. 5'RACE template switching produced TCR cDNA carrying a universal primer site and UMIs. MiXCR, applied by TCRdb to the 5' RACE reads, yields one record per CDR3 protein. The top ten clones hold 30% to 45% of a sample with about 170,000 distinct CDR3 sequences, around 10% of them seen once. The receptor was derived from a man aged 18 to 29 who received the YFV17D yellow fever vaccine. The sequences come from CD8+ T cells sorted from PBMCs, collected 15 days after the yellow fever booster vaccination. The chain joins TRBV5-4 to TRBJ1-2; D is ambiguous. The CDR3 sequence: CASSLGGPARAGYTF. CDR3 DNA: TGTGCCAGCAGCTTGGGAGGGCCGGCTCGGGCTGGCTACACCTTC.